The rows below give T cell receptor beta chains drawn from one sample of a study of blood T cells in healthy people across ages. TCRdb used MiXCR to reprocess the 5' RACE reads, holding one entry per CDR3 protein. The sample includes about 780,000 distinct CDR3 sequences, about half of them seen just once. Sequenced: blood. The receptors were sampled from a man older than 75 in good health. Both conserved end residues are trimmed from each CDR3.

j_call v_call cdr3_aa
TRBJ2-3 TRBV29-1 SGEGGPRGSDTQY
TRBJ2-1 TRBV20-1 SARDSNSGSRYGEQF
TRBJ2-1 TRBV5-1 ASSLAREQF
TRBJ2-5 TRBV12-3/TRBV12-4 ASSFGTSGVGTQY
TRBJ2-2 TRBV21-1 ASNRTDHTGELF
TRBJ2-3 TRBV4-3 ASSQDLAGGTDTQY
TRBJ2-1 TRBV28 ASSPAEFVSYNEQF
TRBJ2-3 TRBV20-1 SANSGSHITDTQY
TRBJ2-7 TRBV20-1 SARRRDRHIFYEQY
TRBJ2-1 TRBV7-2 ASSPKGTSDIDNEQF